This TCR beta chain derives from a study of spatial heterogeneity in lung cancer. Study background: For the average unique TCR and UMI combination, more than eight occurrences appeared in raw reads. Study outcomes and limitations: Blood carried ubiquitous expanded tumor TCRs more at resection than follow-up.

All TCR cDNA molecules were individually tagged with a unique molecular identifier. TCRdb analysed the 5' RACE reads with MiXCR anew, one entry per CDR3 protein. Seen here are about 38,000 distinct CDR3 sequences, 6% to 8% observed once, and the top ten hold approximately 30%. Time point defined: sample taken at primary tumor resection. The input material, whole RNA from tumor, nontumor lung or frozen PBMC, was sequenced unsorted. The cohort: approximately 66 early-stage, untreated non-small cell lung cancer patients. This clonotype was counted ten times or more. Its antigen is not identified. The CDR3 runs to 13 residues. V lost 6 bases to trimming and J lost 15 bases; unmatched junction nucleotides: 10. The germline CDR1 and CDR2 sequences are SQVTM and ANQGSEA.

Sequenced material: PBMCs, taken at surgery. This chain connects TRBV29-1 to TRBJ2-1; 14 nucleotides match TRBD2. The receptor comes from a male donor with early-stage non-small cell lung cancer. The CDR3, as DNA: TGCAGCGTGACCGGGACTAGCGGGAGCCCCGGGTTCTTC. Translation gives CSVTGTSGSPGFF.